The clone carrying this T cell receptor beta chain was observed many times. The antigen remains unidentified. The data stem from a study of metastatic and nonmetastatic thyroid tumors. As for the study in general: From malignant and benign thyroid patients, repertoires in blood and in tumor or nodule tissue were compared. General study findings and limits: Reportedly, malignant thyroid tumors had significantly higher TCR beta diversity than benign nodules, in blood and tumor.

Prior to thyroid surgery, none of the patients had received any treatment. TCRdb re-processed the PCR reads through MiXCR. Of 30,000 to 35,000 clones in the sample, about 15% are singletons; the top ten hold 19%. The CDR3 runs 12 residues. Germline CDR1 and CDR2: SEHNR and FQNEAQ (reference sequence). Deletions cut 0 bases from V and 3 bases from J, with 2 bases between. This clonotype was obtained from a male donor with papillary thyroid cancer or a benign thyroid nodule (not recorded which). Some clones in this sample may be carry-over from other donors' samples. Sequencing was performed on blood. This rearrangement joins TRBV7-9 to TRBJ2-5, with no clear D. For the CDR3, the DNA is TGTGCCAGCAGCTTAGCCGAAGAGACCCAGTACTTC. Translation: CASSLAEETQYF.